A single sample is the source of the 15 T cell receptor beta chains below, sequenced in a study of blood T cell repertoires in COVID-19. Assay used: immunoSEQ multiplex PCR; TCRdb lists only in-frame clones, some missing. The sample contains some 520,000 clones, approximately 92% of which appear only once. Sequencing was carried out using peripheral blood. Receptor source: a man younger than 35 with COVID-19, enrolled during active disease.

The chain uses TRBV12-3 or TRBV12-4 and TRBJ1-2; 8 bases are a match to TRBD1. The CDR3 spans 13 residues. The junction had 8 bases not matched to a gene; V was cut back by 6 bases and J by 8 bases. CDR3 sequence (DNA): TGTGCCAGCAGCGACGCAGGGGGCGCAGGCTACACCTTC. Protein sequence: CASSDAGGAGYTF.

This clone was detected only a few times. This CDR3 is also generated by other DNA sequences in the sample. V is TRBV5-1 and J is TRBJ1-1; 8 bases are a match to TRBD1. Unmatched junction bases numbered 4, after V lost 4 bases and J lost 2 bases. CDR1 and CDR2 from the germline V gene are SGHRS and YFSETQ. This CDR3 spans 14 amino acids. CDR3 in DNA: TGCGCCAGCAGCCTCGGGACAGGAAACACTGAAGCTTTCTTT. It encodes CASSLGTGNTEAFF.

The chain employs TRBV18 and TRBJ2-5; the D gene is possibly TRBD2 (5 bases). CDR3 length: 14 amino acids. The germline V and J ends were trimmed by 2 bases and 1 base, with 8 bases remaining between them. Germline CDR1 reads KGHSH; CDR2 reads LQKENI. The CDR3 is CASSPTGSQETQYF. DNA of the CDR3: TGTGCCAGCTCACCAACTGGGAGCCAAGAGACCCAGTACTTC.

This chain links TRBV2 with TRBJ2-5; D might be TRBD2 (7 bases). The length of the CDR3 is 15 residues. V shed 1 base and J shed 7 bases, with 16 bases lying between them. Germline V gene data show CDR1 as SNHLY and CDR2 as FYNNEI. The CDR3 loop is CASSEELGGLRTQYF. CDR3 in DNA: TGTGCCAGCAGTGAAGAATTAGGGGGACTAAGGACCCAGTACTTC.

The chain combines TRBV5-1 with TRBJ1-3, with TRBD1 identical over 7 bases. The V segment lost 4 bases and the J segment 1 base; nucleotides outside the gene matches: 8. In germline, CDR1 is SGHRS, CDR2 YFSETQ. The CDR3 runs 16 residues. The DNA of the CDR3 is TGCGCCAGCAGCCTTCAAGGGGGCAGGTCTGGAAACACCATATATTTT. It translates to CASSLQGGRSGNTIYF.

V usage is TRBV3-1 (or the pseudogene TRBV3-2) and J usage is TRBJ2-2; 7 positions match TRBD1. This CDR3 is 18 amino acids long. The junction had 11 bases not matched to a gene; V was cut back by 3 bases and J by 1 base. Germline CDR1 LGHDT, CDR2 YNNKEL (reference sequence). CDR3 in DNA: TGTGCCAGCAGCCAGGGACAGAACCGGAGATTGAACACCGGGGAGCTGTTTTTT. Translated, it gives CASSQGQNRRLNTGELFF.

The chain couples TRBV11-2 to TRBJ2-5, with TRBD2 as a possible D gene (6 bases). Deletions cut 1 base from V and 0 bases from J, with 15 bases between. CDR3 size: 17 residues. Germline values: CDR1 SGHAT, CDR2 FQNNGV. The CDR3 loop is CASSLVVGGGYQETQYF. The CDR3 region has the DNA TGTGCCAGCAGCTTAGTAGTGGGTGGGGGGTACCAAGAGACCCAGTACTTC.

The V call is TRBV19, the J call TRBJ1-5; TRBD1 matches at 8 bases. V gave up 4 bases and J gave up 0 bases; unmatched junction bases: 11. CDR1 is LNHDA and CDR2 is SQIVND in the germline V gene (reference sequence). This CDR3 region has 18 residues. CDR3 loop: CASSTGQGGIYSNQPQHF. Here the CDR3 DNA reads TGTGCCAGTAGTACCGGACAGGGAGGGATTTATAGCAATCAGCCCCAGCATTTT.

The J gene is TRBJ2-3, the V gene TRBV19, with 7 bases identical to TRBD2. Germline lookup yields CDR1 LNHDA and CDR2 SQIVND (reference sequence). Losses at the gene ends were 4 bases for V and 7 bases for J; bases not matched to a gene: 5. The CDR3 is made up of 13 amino acids. CDR3 DNA sequence: TGTGCCAGTAGTAGGGGGGAGGGTTATACGCAGTATTTT. This encodes CASSRGEGYTQYF.

This clone was counted once. The chain is built from TRBV5-4 and TRBJ2-1; 10 bases match TRBD2. The ends lost 5 bases at V and 9 bases at J; junction bases unmatched: 8. The germline V gene encodes CDR1 SGHNT and CDR2 YYREEE (reference sequence). The CDR3 covers 14 residues. The CDR3 DNA follows: TGTGCCAGCAGGCGTACGACTAGCGGGTCTGAGCAGTTCTTC. Translating gives CASRRTTSGSEQFF.

V gene TRBV11-2 combines with J gene TRBJ2-3, with D possibly TRBD2 on 5 matching bases. Trimming took off 5 bases at V and 2 bases at J, with 11 bases between the two ends. From germline, CDR1 is SGHAT and CDR2 FQNNGV. This CDR3 has 14 amino acids. Written as DNA, the CDR3 is TGTGCCAGCAGCCAAGACTATTACACAGATACGCAGTATTTT. Translating it yields CASSQDYYTDTQYF. Filled out from reference TRBV11-2 and TRBJ2-3, the complete variable domain reads EAGVAQSPRYKIIEKRQSVAFWCNPISGHATLYWYQQILGQGPKLLIQFQNNGVVDDSQLPKDRFSAERLKGVDSTLKIQPAKLEDSAVYLCASSQDYYTDTQYFGPGTRLTVL.

The chain couples TRBV6-5 to TRBJ2-5; possibly TRBD1 for D (5 bases). Germline assignment: CDR1 MNHEY and CDR2 SVGAGI. The CDR3 is 11 residues long. Trimming cost V 7 bases and J 5 bases, with 8 bases left between them. CDR3 region: CASKGVETQYF. CDR3 nucleotide sequence: TGTGCCAGCAAAGGGGTCGAGACCCAGTACTTC.

The CDR3 is CASSFGGSLSPTQYF. In nucleotides, the CDR3 is TGTGCCAGCAGTTTTGGAGGGAGCCTTTCCCCCACGCAGTATTTT. The chain links TRBV28 to TRBJ2-3; TRBD2 is a possible D gene (6 bases). From germline, CDR1 is MDHEN and CDR2 SYDVKM. The CDR3 spans 15 residues. V was trimmed by 3 bases and J by 9 bases, leaving 19 bases between them.

The V and J genes are TRBV7-9 and TRBJ1-4; 8 bases line up with TRBD1. The CDR3 length is 15 residues. V was pared by 5 bases and J by 4 bases, with 6 bases of the junction left unmatched. The germline V gene encodes CDR1 SEHNR and CDR2 FQNEAQ (reference sequence). In nucleotides, the CDR3 is TGTGCCAGCAGCAAGTGGGACAGGAGTAATGAAAAACTGTTTTTT. Protein sequence: CASSKWDRSNEKLFF.

V usage is TRBV5-1 and J usage is TRBJ1-1, with 8 bases that match TRBD1. The germline V gene encodes CDR1 SGHRS and CDR2 YFSETQ. This CDR3 has 14 residues. V dropped 4 bases and J dropped 8; count of bases not matched to a gene: 10. The CDR3 reads CASSDRTGLLEAFF. The CDR3 bases are TGCGCCAGCAGCGACAGGACAGGGCTGTTGGAAGCTTTCTTT. Drawing the rest from reference TRBV5-1 and TRBJ1-1, the complete variable domain is KAGVTQTPRYLIKTRGQQVTLSCSPISGHRSVSWYQQTPGQGLQFLFEYFSETQRNKGNFPGRFSGRQFSNSRSEMNVSTLELGDSALYLCASSDRTGLLEAFFGQGTRLTVV.